The 3 T cell receptor beta chains listed next were all sequenced from one sample in a study of shared clonotypes between healthy human individuals. Generated by immunoSEQ multiplex PCR, the TCRdb table keeps only in-frame clones and is missing some. This repertoire shows around 940,000 clones, approximately 80% found once; its top ten account for approximately 1.5%. The sequenced sample was memory CD4+ T cells sorted from blood. The subset denotes: CD45RA-negative fraction. Receptor source: a man aged 18 to 30 in good health.

Only a few counts were recorded for this clone. This chain connects TRBV2 to TRBJ1-5, with D perhaps TRBD1 (5 bases). The CDR3 spans 15 residues. Looked up from germline, CDR1 is SNHLY and CDR2 is FYNNEI. Trimming pared 3 bases from V and 5 bases from J, leaving 14 bases between. CDR3 residues: CASSEKGFVYQPQHF. CDR3 sequence (DNA): TGTGCCAGCAGTGAGAAGGGGTTTGTTTATCAGCCCCAGCATTTT.

The chain couples TRBV2 to TRBJ1-5; 7 nucleotides line up with TRBD1. This CDR3 has 14 residues. Unmatched junction bases numbered 4, after V lost 8 bases and J lost 0 bases. Per the germline V gene, CDR1 is SNHLY and CDR2 is FYNNEI. Here the CDR3 DNA reads TGTGCCAGCGAGGGGGACAGTAGCAATCAGCCCCAGCATTTT. Protein: CASEGDSSNQPQHF. The variable domain in full, with the rest retrieved from reference TRBV2 and TRBJ1-5, is EPEVTQTPSHQVTQMGQEVILRCVPISNHLYFYWYRQILGQKVEFLVSFYNNEISEKSEIFDDQFSVERPDGSNFTLKIRSTKLEDSAMYFCASEGDSSNQPQHFGDGTRLSIL.

This sequence joins TRBV2 and TRBJ1-6; no firm D call. CDR1 and CDR2 from the germline V gene are SNHLY and FYNNEI. V gave up 6 bases and J gave up 5 bases, with 20 bases separating them. The CDR3 runs to 17 residues. Here the CDR3 reads CASRPWTAFVDNSPLHF. The CDR3 DNA follows: TGTGCCAGCAGACCCTGGACGGCGTTTGTAGATAATTCACCCCTCCACTTT.